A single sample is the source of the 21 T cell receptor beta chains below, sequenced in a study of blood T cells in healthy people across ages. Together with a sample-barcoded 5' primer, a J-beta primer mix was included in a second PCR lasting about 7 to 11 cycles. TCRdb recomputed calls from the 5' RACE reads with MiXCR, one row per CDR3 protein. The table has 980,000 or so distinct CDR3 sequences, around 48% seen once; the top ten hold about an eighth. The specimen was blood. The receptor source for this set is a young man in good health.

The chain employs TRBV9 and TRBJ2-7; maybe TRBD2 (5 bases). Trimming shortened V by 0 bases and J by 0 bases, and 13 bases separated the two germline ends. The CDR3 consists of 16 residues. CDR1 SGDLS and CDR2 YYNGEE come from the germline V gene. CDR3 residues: CASSVGEEVGSYEQYF. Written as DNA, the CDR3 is TGTGCCAGCAGCGTAGGTGAGGAGGTGGGCTCCTACGAGCAGTACTTC. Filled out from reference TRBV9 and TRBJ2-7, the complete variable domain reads DSGVTQTPKHLITATGQRVTLRCSPRSGDLSVYWYQQSLDQGLQFLIQYYNGEERAKGNILERFSAQQFPDLHSELNLSSLELGDSALYFCASSVGEEVGSYEQYFGPGTRLTVT.

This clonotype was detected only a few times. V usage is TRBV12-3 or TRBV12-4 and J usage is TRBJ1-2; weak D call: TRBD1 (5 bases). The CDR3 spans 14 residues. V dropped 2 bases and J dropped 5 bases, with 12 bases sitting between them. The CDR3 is CASSLLGGSYGYTF. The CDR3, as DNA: TGTGCCAGCAGTTTACTGGGGGGTTCGTATGGCTACACCTTC.

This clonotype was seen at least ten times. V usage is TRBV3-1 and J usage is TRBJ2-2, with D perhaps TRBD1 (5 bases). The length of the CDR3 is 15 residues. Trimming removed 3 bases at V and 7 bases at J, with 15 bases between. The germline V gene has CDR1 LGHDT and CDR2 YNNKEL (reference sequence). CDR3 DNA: TGTGCCAGCAGCCACTTGACAGATGGTATCGGGGAGCTGTTTTTT. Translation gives CASSHLTDGIGELFF. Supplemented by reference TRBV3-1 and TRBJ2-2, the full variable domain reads DTAVSQTPKYLVTQMGNDKSIKCEQNLGHDTMYWYKQDSKKFLKIMFSYNNKELIINETVPNRFSPKSPDKAHLNLHINSLELGDSAVYFCASSHLTDGIGELFFGEGSRLTVL.

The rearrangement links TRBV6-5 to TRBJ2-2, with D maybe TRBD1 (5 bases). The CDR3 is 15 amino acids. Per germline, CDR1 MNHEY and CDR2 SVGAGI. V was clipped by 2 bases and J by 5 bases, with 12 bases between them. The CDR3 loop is CASSYEAGLTGELFF. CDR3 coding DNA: TGTGCCAGCAGTTACGAGGCAGGGTTAACCGGGGAGCTGTTTTTT.

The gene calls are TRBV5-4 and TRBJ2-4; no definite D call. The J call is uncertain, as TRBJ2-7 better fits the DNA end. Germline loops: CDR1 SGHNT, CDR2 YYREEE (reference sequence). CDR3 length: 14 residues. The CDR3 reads CASSLKSGTYEQYF. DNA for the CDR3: TGTGCCAGCAGCTTGAAGTCCGGAACCTACGAGCAGTACTTC.

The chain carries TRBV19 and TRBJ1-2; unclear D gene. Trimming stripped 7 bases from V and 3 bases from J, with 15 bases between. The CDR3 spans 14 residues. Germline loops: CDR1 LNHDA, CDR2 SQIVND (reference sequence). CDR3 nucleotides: TGTGCCAGTACGGAGGCGAACACCTACTATGGCTACACCTTC. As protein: CASTEANTYYGYTF.

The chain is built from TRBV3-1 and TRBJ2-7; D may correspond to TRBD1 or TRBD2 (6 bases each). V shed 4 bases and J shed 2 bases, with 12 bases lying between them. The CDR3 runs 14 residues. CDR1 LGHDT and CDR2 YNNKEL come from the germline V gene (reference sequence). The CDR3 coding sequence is TGTGCCAGCAGCCGACAGGCGGGACCCTACGAGCAGTACTTC. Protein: CASSRQAGPYEQYF.

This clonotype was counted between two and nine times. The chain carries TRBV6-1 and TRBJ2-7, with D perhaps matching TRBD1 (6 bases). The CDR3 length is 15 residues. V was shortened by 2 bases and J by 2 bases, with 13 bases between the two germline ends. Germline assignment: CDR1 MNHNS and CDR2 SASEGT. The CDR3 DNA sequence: TGTGCCAGCAGTGAACTTCCGCAGGGGCCCTACGAGCAGTACTTC. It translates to CASSELPQGPYEQYF.

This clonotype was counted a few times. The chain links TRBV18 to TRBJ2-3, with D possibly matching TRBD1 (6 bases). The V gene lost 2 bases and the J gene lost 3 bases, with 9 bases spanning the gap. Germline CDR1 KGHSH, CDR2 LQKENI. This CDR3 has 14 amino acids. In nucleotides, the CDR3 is TGTGCCAGCTCACCAAAGGGGGAGACAGATACGCAGTATTTT. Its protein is CASSPKGETDTQYF. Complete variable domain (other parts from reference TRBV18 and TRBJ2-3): NAGVMQNPRHLVRRRGQEARLRCSPMKGHSHVYWYRQLPEEGLKFMVYLQKENIIDESGMPKERFSAEFPKEGPSILRIQQVVRGDSAAYFCASSPKGETDTQYFGPGTRLTVL.

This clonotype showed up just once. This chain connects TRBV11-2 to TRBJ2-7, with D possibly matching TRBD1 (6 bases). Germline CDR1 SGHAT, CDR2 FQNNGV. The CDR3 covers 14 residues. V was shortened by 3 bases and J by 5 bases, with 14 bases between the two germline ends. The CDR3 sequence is CASSFTTGNHEQYF. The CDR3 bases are TGTGCCAGCAGCTTTACCACAGGGAACCACGAGCAGTACTTC.

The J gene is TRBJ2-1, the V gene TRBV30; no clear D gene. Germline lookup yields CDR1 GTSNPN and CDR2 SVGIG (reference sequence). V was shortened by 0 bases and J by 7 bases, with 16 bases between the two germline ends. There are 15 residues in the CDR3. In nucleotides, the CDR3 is TGTGCCTGGAGTGTAAAGGCGGCCTACAGTAATGAGCAGTTCTTC. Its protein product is CAWSVKAAYSNEQFF.

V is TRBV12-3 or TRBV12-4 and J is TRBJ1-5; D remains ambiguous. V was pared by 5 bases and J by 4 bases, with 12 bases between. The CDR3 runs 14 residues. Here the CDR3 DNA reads TGTGCCAGCAGTCCGCTCCAGGCGAATCAGCCCCAGCATTTT. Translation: CASSPLQANQPQHF.

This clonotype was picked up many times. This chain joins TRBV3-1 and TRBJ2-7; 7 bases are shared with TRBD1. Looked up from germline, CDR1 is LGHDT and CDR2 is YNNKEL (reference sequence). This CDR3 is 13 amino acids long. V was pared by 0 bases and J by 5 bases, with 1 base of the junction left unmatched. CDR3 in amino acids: CASSQDDRDEQYF. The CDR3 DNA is TGTGCCAGCAGCCAAGATGACAGGGACGAGCAGTACTTC.

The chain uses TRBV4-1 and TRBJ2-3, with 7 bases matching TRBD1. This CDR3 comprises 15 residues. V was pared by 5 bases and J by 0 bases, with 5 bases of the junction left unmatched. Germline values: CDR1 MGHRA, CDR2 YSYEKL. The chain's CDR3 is CASSIDRASTDTQYF. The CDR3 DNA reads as TGCGCCAGCAGCATTGACAGGGCCAGCACAGATACGCAGTATTTT.

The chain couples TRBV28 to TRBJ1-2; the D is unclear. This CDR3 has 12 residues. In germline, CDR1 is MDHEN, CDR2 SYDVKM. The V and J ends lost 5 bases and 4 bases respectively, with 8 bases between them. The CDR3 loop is CASSKAAYGYTF. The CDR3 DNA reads TGTGCCAGCAGTAAGGCGGCCTATGGCTACACCTTC.

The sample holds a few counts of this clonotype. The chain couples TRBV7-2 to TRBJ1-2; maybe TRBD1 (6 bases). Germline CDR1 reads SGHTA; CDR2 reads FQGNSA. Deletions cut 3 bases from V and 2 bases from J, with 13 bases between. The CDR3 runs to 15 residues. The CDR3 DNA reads TGTGCCAGCAGCTTTCAGACAGGCCCCAACTATGGCTACACCTTC. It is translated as CASSFQTGPNYGYTF. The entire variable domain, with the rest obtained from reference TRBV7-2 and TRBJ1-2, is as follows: GAGVSQSPSNKVTEKGKDVELRCDPISGHTALYWYRQSLGQGLEFLIYFQGNSAPDKSGLPSDRFSAERTGGSVSTLTIQRTQQEDSAVYLCASSFQTGPNYGYTFGSGTRLTVV.

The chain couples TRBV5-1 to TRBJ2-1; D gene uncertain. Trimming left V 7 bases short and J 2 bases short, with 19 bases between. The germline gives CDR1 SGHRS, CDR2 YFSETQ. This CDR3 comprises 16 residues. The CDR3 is CASGLLAVSPYNEQFF. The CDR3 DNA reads TGCGCCAGCGGTTTACTTGCTGTCAGCCCCTACAATGAGCAGTTCTTC.

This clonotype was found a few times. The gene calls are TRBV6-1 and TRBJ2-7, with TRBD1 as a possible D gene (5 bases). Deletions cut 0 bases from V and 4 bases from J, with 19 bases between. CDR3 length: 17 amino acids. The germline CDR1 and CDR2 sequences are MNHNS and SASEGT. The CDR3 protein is CASSEAVRQISNYEQYF. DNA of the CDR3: TGTGCCAGCAGTGAAGCGGTTAGACAGATTAGTAATTACGAGCAGTACTTC.

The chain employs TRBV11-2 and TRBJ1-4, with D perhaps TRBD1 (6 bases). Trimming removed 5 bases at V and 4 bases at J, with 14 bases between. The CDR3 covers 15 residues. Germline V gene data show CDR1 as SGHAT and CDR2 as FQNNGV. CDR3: CASSDAGTLNEKLFF. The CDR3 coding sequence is TGTGCCAGCAGCGACGCCGGGACACTTAATGAAAAACTGTTTTTT.

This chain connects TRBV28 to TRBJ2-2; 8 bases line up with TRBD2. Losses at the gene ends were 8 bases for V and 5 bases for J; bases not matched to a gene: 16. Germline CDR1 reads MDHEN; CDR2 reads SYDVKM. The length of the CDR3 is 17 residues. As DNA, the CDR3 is TGTGCCAGCCTGCCTTTGGGAATAGCGGGGAAAACCGGGGAGCTGTTTTTT. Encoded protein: CASLPLGIAGKTGELFF. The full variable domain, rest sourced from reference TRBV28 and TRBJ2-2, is DVKVTQSSRYLVKRTGEKVFLECVQDMDHENMFWYRQDPGLGLRLIYFSYDVKMKEKGDIPEGYSVSREKKERFSLILESASTNQTSMYLCASLPLGIAGKTGELFFGEGSRLTVL.

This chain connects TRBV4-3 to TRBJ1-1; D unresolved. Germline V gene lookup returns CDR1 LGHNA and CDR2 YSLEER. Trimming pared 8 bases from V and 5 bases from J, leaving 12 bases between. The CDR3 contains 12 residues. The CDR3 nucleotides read TGCGCCAGCCGCAGTGGAGGGACTGAAGCTTTCTTT. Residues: CASRSGGTEAFF.